A selection of T cell receptor beta chains follows, all from one sample in a study of blood T cell repertoires in COVID-19. Sequencing used immunoSEQ multiplex PCR; TCRdb keeps in-frame clones, though not all of them. The sample consists of tens of thousands of clones, 75% to 90% of them appearing once. The sample taken for sequencing was peripheral blood. The receptors derive from a woman of 80 years or more with acute or convalescent COVID-19. The CDR3 runs from the conserved cysteine through the conserved F or W. The D gene is left open where the match is weak. Where a row states a size, it is once, few, many or the class of an expanded clone; other rows omit it.

.,TRBD2,TRBV5-1,TRBJ2-7,TGCGCCAGCCAGCGGGAGGTTGGGTCCTACGAGCAGTACTTC,CASQREVGSYEQYF
once,.,TRBV9,TRBJ1-2,TGTGCCAGCAGCGTAGGTCTATACAGTGACTATGGCTACACCTTC,CASSVGLYSDYGYTF
.,TRBD2,TRBV24-1,TRBJ2-3,TGTGCCACCAGTGATGCCGGGACTAGCGGGAGGGGGGGTACGCAGTATTTT,CATSDAGTSGRGGTQYF
.,.,TRBV7-3,TRBJ1-1,TGTGCCAGCAGCTTACACGCGGAGAACACTGAAGCTTTCTTT,CASSLHAENTEAFF
.,.,TRBV5-4,TRBJ2-5,TGTGCCAGCAGCTTGGGTGGGAGGCAGTCCGTGGAGACCCAGTACTTC,CASSLGGRQSVETQYF
.,TRBD1,TRBV5-4,TRBJ1-2,TGTGCCAGCAGCTTGGAGGGACAGGGCGTCGGAGGCTACACCTTC,CASSLEGQGVGGYTF
.,TRBD2,TRBV7-3,TRBJ2-5,TGTGCCAGCAGCAAATACCCCTTAGCGGGGGAAGAGACCCAGTACTTC,CASSKYPLAGEETQYF
.,TRBD1,TRBV9,TRBJ1-2,TGTGCCAGCAGCGATGGACAGGGCGGAGGCTACACCTTC,CASSDGQGGGYTF
few,.,TRBV28,TRBJ1-1,TGTGCCAGCAGTTTAGGCAGGAGGGCTTTCTTT,CASSLGRRAFF
once,TRBD1,TRBV27,TRBJ2-3,TGTGCCAGCAGTCCCGGGACAGGGCGCGCAGATACGCAGTATTTT,CASSPGTGRADTQYF
.,TRBD1,TRBV2,TRBJ2-5,TGTGCCAGTCACTCCACAGGGGTGTTGAAAGAGACCCAGTACTTC,CASHSTGVLKETQYF
.,TRBD1,TRBV5-1,TRBJ1-4,TGCGCCAGCAGCTTGGTGGGACAGGATGAAAAACTGTTTTTT,CASSLVGQDEKLFF
.,.,TRBV27,TRBJ1-1,TGTGCCAGCAGTTTATCGAAGGGGGGGCTGGCTTTCTTT,CASSLSKGGLAFF
.,.,TRBV6-5,TRBJ1-6,TGTGCCAGCAGCGATGGAGGGTGGGATTCACCCCTCCACTTT,CASSDGGWDSPLHF
.,.,TRBV5-1,TRBJ2-7,TGCGCCAGCAGCTTGACCGGGACACATTACGAGCAGTACTTC,CASSLTGTHYEQYF
once,.,TRBV29-1,TRBJ1-3,TGCAGCGTTGAAGCGGGCTCTGGAAACACCATATATTTT,CSVEAGSGNTIYF
.,.,TRBV7-2,TRBJ2-1,TGTGCCGTTAATCTCCTCGGGGTAGTTAATGAGCAGTTCTTC,CAVNLLGVVNEQFF
.,TRBD2,TRBV5-1,TRBJ2-5,TGCGCCAGCAGCTGGACGGGAGGGGGGCAAGAGACCCAGTACTTC,CASSWTGGGQETQYF
.,.,TRBV19,TRBJ2-5,TGTGCCAGTAGTATAGAGGGCAGGGAGACCCAGTACTTC,CASSIEGRETQYF
once,.,TRBV29-1,TRBJ1-5,TGCAGCGTCGCTTCGGGGGGGTTCAATCAGCCCCAGCATTTT,CSVASGGFNQPQHF
.,TRBD2,TRBV7-3,TRBJ2-3,TGTGCCAGCAGCTCGGGACTAGCGGGACCGCGCACAGATACGCAGTATTTT,CASSSGLAGPRTDTQYF
.,.,TRBV3-1/TRBV3-2,TRBJ2-2,TGTGCCAGCAGCCAGGGGCTCGGCGGGAACACCGGGGAGCTGTTTTTT,CASSQGLGGNTGELFF
.,TRBD1,TRBV7-9,TRBJ2-3,TGTGCCAGCAGCTTTCACAGGGGTGCTAGCACAGATACGCAGTATTTT,CASSFHRGASTDTQYF
.,.,TRBV27,TRBJ1-1,TGTGCCAGCAGTTTACGGACATCGAACACTGAAGCTTTCTTT,CASSLRTSNTEAFF
once,.,TRBV20-1,TRBJ1-6,TGCAGTGCTAGTGTCGGGAGGAATTCACCCCTCCACTTT,CSASVGRNSPLHF
.,.,TRBV12-3/TRBV12-4,TRBJ1-1,TGTGCCAGCAGTAGCGAAGCAGCCTCAGCTTTCTTT,CASSSEAASAFF
.,.,TRBV30,TRBJ1-2,TGTGCCTGGACCAGATCGATCGGCTACACCTTC,CAWTRSIGYTF
.,.,TRBV19,TRBJ1-1,TGTGCCAGTAGTATCGGCAGGGCGAACACTGAAGCTTTCTTT,CASSIGRANTEAFF
few,.,TRBV5-6,TRBJ2-7,TGTGCCAGCAGGAGAGCGGCAGGACGGCGGTCCTACGAGCAGTACTTC,CASRRAAGRRSYEQYF
.,.,TRBV9,TRBJ2-2,TGTGCCAGCAGCGCAGGGCAGTCAGGTATCACCGGGGAGCTGTTTTTT,CASSAGQSGITGELFF
.,TRBD2,TRBV27,TRBJ2-1,TGTGCCAGCAGTTTATCTAGCGGGGGTCCAGGCTATGAGCAGTTCTTC,CASSLSSGGPGYEQFF
.,.,TRBV19,TRBJ2-7,TGTGCCAGTAGTGACAGGAACTACGAGCAGTACTTC,CASSDRNYEQYF
.,.,TRBV5-5,TRBJ1-1,TGTGCCAGCAGCTTGGTACGGGGTTTTGATGAAGCTTTCTTT,CASSLVRGFDEAFF
.,.,TRBV2,TRBJ1-2,TGTGCCAGCAGCGGACAGCTACCTTATGGCTACACCTTC,CASSGQLPYGYTF
.,.,TRBV27,TRBJ1-1,TGTGCCAGCACCACGGGATTGGGTGAAGCTTTCTTT,CASTTGLGEAFF
.,.,TRBV10-3,TRBJ1-3,TGTGCCATCACTGACAGTAAGTCATCCTCTGGAAACACCATATATTTT,CAITDSKSSSGNTIYF
.,TRBD1,TRBV6-2/TRBV6-3,TRBJ1-1,TGTGCCAGCAGTTACTCAATCCAGGGGGCGGTTGAAGCTTTCTTT,CASSYSIQGAVEAFF
.,TRBD2,TRBV27,TRBJ2-7,TGTGCCAGCACCACGGGACTAGCGGGAGACTACGAGCAGTACTTC,CASTTGLAGDYEQYF
.,.,TRBV5-6,TRBJ2-5,TGTGCCAGCAGCTGGATGGGAGCACAGTTTAGAGAGACCCAGTACTTC,CASSWMGAQFRETQYF
.,.,TRBV18,TRBJ2-3,TGTGCCAGCTCACCGGACACTATCACAGATACGCAGTATTTT,CASSPDTITDTQYF
.,.,TRBV7-9,TRBJ2-2,TGTGCCAGCCGCGCGGGGACAGCCGCGAACACCGGGGAGCTGTTTTTT,CASRAGTAANTGELFF
few,.,TRBV6-5,TRBJ1-2,TGTGCCAGCAGCCACGCGGGCCCCCGTAACTATGGCTACACCTTC,CASSHAGPRNYGYTF
.,TRBD1,TRBV13,TRBJ2-1,TGTGCCAGCAGCAGGGGGGACAGGGGGCCTCCCCTAACCCCCAATGAGCAGTTCTTC,CASSRGDRGPPLTPNEQFF
.,TRBD1,TRBV7-2,TRBJ1-2,TGTGCCAGCAGCTTAGCAGGGGGGACAGGATACTACACCTTC,CASSLAGGTGYYTF
.,TRBD1,TRBV19,TRBJ2-5,TGTGCCAGTAGTATACCCGGGACAGGCTTCGGGGAGACCCAGTACTTC,CASSIPGTGFGETQYF
.,TRBD1,TRBV29-1,TRBJ1-2,TGCAGCGTTGATAGGGACAGGGGAGTCTATGGCTACACCTTC,CSVDRDRGVYGYTF
.,.,TRBV4-1,TRBJ1-6,TGCGCCAGCAGCCAAGAGGGTGGCAGGGTTTATTCACCCCTCCACTTT,CASSQEGGRVYSPLHF
.,.,TRBV27,TRBJ1-2,TGTGCCAGCAGCAAAACCGCCGGACAGTGGGAAGGCTACACCTTC,CASSKTAGQWEGYTF